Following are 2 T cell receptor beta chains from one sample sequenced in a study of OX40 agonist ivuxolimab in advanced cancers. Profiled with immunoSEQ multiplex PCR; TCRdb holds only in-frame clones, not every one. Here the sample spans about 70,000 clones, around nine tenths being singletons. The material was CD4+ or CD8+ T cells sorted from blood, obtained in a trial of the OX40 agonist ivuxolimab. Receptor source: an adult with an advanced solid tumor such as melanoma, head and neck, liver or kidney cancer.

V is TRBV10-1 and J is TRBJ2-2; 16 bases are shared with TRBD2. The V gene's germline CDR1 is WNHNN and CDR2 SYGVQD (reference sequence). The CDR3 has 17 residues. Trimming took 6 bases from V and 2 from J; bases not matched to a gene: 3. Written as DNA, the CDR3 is TGCGCCAGCAGGGGGACTAGCGGGGGGGCTAACACCGGGGAGCTGTTTTTT. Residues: CASRGTSGGANTGELFF.

The CDR3 DNA reads as TGTGCCAGCAGCCTGCCCGGGACAGGGACGAACACTGAAGCTTTCTTT. Its translation is CASSLPGTGTNTEAFF. The chain recombines TRBV28 with TRBJ1-1; 9 nucleotides line up with TRBD1. Germline V gives CDR1 MDHEN, CDR2 SYDVKM. The CDR3 runs to 16 residues. After removal of 6 bases from V and 1 base from J, the junction contained 9 bases not matched to a gene.